This TCR beta chain was identified during a study of blood T cell repertoires in COVID-19. Study details: Acute and convalescent COVID-19 specimens originated in the United States, Italy and Spain. The cDNA or gDNA used as material had been derived from T cells, B-cell-depleted T cells, or PBMCs.

Trimming at V came to 8 bases and at J to 1 base, leaving 3 bases not matched to a gene. CDR3 length: 13 residues. The germline V gene has CDR1 LNHDA and CDR2 SQIVND (reference sequence). As originally analysed: Amplification of reference gene primers was used by the study to estimate nucleated cell counts. Data came from immunoSEQ multiplex PCR; TCRdb stores just in-frame clones and leaves some out. D and trimming were read from the DNA, whereas the V and J calls and clone size are those reported in that table. The table includes 200,000 to 300,000 clones, about 86% detected once. The TCR originated in a man aged 25-40 years with active or convalescent COVID-19. This sequence joins TRBV19 and TRBJ2-3; 7 positions agree with TRBD2. The sample taken for sequencing was peripheral blood. CDR3: CASRGSGTDTQYF. The CDR3 bases are TGTGCCAGTCGCGGGAGCGGCACAGATACGCAGTATTTT.